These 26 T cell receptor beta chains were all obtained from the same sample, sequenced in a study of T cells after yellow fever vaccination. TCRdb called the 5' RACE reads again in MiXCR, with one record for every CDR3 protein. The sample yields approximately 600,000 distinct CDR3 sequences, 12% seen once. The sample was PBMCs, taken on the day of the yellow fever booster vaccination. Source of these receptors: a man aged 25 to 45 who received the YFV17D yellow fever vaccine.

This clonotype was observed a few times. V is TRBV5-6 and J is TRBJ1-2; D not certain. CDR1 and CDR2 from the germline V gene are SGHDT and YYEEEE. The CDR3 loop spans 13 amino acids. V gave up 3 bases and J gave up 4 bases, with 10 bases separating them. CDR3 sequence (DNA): TGTGCCAGCAGCTCAACCCCCGTCTATGGCTACACCTTC. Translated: CASSSTPVYGYTF.

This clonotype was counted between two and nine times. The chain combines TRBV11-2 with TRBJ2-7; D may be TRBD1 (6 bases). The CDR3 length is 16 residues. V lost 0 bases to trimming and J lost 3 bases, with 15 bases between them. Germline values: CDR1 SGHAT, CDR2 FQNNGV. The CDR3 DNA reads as TGTGCCAGCAGCTTAGAAAGGGACACTGGAAACTACGAGCAGTACTTC. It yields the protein CASSLERDTGNYEQYF.

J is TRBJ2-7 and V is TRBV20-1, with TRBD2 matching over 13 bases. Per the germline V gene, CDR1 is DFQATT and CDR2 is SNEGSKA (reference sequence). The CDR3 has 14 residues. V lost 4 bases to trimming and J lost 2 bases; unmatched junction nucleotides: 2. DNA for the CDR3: TGCAGTGCTACGGGACTAGCGGGAACCTACGAGCAGTACTTC. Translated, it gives CSATGLAGTYEQYF.

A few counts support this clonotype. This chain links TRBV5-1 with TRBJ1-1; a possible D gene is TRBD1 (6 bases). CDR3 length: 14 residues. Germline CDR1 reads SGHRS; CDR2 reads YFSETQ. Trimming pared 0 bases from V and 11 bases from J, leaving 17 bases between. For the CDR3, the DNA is TGCGCCAGCAGCTTGGGGAACCGGGACACCGACGCTTTCTTT. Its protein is CASSLGNRDTDAFF. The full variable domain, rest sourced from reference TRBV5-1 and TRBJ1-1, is KAGVTQTPRYLIKTRGQQVTLSCSPISGHRSVSWYQQTPGQGLQFLFEYFSETQRNKGNFPGRFSGRQFSNSRSEMNVSTLELGDSALYLCASSLGNRDTDAFFGQGTRLTVV.

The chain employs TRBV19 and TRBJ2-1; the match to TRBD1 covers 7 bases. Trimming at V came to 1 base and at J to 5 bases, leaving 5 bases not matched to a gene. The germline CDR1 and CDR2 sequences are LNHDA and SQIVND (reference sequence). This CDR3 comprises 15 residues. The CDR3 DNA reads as TGTGCCAGTAGTATAGCCCGGGACAGCGACAATGAGCAGTTCTTC. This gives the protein CASSIARDSDNEQFF.

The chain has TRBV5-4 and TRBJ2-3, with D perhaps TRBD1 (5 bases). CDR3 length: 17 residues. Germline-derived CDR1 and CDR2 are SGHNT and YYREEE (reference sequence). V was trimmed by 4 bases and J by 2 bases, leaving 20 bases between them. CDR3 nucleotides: TGTGCCAGCAGCCCTAAACCAGCAGGGTCAGTCACAGATACGCAGTATTTT. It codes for CASSPKPAGSVTDTQYF.

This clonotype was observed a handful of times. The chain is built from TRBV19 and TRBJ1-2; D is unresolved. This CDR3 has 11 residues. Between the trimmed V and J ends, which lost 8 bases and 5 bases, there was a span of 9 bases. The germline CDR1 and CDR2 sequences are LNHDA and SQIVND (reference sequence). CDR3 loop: CASLTWYGYTF. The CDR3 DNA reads TGTGCCAGTTTAACTTGGTATGGCTACACCTTC.

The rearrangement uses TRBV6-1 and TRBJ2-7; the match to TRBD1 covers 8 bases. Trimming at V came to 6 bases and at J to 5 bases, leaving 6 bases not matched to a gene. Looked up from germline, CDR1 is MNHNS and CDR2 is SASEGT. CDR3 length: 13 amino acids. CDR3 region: CASRDRGGNEQYF. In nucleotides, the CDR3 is TGTGCCAGCAGAGACAGGGGCGGGAACGAGCAGTACTTC.

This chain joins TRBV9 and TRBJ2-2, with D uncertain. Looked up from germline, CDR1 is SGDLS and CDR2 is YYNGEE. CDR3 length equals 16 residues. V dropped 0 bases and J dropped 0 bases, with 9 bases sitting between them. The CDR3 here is CASSVEVRTNTGELFF. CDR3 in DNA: TGTGCCAGCAGCGTAGAAGTCAGGACGAACACCGGGGAGCTGTTTTTT.

This CDR3 reads CASSYTGGTEAFF. The DNA for the CDR3 is TGTGCCAGCAGTTACACGGGGGGCACTGAAGCTTTCTTT. V is TRBV6-6 and J is TRBJ1-1; a weak D match, TRBD1 (5 bases). Deletions cut 2 bases from V and 4 bases from J, with 8 bases between. Germline V CDR1 and CDR2: MNHNY, SVGAGI (reference sequence). The CDR3 has 13 amino acids.

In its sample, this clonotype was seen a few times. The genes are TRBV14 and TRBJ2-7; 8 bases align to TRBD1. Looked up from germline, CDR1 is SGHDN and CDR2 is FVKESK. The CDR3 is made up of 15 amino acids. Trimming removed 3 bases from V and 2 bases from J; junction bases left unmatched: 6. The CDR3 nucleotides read TGTGCCAGCAGCCAGATTGGACAGGGAACCTACGAGCAGTACTTC. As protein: CASSQIGQGTYEQYF.

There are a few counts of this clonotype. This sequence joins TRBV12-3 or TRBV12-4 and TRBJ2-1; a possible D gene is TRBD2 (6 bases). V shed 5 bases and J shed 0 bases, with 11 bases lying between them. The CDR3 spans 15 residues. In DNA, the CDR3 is TGTGCCAGCAGTCCCGACGGGAGCTCCTACAATGAGCAGTTCTTC. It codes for CASSPDGSSYNEQFF.

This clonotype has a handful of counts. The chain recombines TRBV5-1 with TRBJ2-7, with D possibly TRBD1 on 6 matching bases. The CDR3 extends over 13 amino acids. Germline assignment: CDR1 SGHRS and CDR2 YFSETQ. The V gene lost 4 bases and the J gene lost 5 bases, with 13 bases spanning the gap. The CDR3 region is CASSEGVPNEQYF. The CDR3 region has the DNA TGCGCCAGCAGCGAGGGGGTCCCTAACGAGCAGTACTTC.

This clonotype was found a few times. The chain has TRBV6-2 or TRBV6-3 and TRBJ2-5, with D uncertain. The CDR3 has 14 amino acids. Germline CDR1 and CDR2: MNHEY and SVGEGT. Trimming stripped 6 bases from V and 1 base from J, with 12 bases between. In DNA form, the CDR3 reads TGTGCCAGCAGACGACTGTACTCCCAAGAGACCCAGTACTTC. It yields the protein CASRRLYSQETQYF.

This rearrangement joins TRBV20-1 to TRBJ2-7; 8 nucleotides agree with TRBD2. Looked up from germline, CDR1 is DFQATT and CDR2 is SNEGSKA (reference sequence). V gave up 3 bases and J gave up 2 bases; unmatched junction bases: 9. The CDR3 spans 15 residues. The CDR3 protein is CSASSFSGAAYEQYF. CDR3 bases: TGCAGTGCTAGCTCTTTTAGCGGGGCCGCCTACGAGCAGTACTTC.

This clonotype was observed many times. The CDR3 DNA follows: TGCAGCGTTCAAGGGACTAGCGGGAGGACCACAGGGGCAGATACGCAGTATTTT. Encoded protein: CSVQGTSGRTTGADTQYF. The rearrangement joins TRBV29-1 to TRBJ2-3; TRBD2 matches at 15 bases. The CDR3 is made up of 18 amino acids. Germline V CDR1 and CDR2: SQVTM, ANQGSEA. Losses at the gene ends were 5 bases for V and 4 bases for J; bases not matched to a gene: 13.

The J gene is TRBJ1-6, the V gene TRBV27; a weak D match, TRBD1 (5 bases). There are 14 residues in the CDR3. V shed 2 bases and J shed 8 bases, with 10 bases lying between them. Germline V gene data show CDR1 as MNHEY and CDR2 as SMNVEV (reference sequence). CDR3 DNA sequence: TGTGCCAGCAGTTTAGGGACGGCATATTCACCCCTCCACTTT. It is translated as CASSLGTAYSPLHF.

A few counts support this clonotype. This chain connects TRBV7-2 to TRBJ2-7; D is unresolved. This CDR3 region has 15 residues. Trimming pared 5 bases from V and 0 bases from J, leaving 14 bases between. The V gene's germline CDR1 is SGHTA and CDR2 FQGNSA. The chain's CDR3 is CASSHASLSSYEQYF. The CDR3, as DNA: TGTGCCAGCAGCCATGCCAGTCTAAGCTCCTACGAGCAGTACTTC.

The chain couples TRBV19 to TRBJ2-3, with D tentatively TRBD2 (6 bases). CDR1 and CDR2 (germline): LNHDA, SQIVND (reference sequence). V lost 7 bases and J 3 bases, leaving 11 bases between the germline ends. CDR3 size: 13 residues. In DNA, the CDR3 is TGTGCCAGTATTGGGACTTCAACAGATACGCAGTATTTT. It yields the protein CASIGTSTDTQYF.

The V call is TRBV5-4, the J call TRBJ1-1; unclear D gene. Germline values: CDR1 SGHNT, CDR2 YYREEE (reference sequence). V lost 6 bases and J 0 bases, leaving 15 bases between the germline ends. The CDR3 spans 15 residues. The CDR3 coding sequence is TGTGCCAGCAACTGGAACGGACCCTTGAACACTGAAGCTTTCTTT. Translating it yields CASNWNGPLNTEAFF.

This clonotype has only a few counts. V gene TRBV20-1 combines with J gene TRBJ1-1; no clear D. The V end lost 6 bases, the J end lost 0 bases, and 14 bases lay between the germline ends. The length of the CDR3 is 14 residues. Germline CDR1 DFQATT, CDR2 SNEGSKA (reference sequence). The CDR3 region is CSAPDRRLNTEAFF. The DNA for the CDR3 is TGCAGTGCGCCAGACCGGCGGTTGAACACTGAAGCTTTCTTT.

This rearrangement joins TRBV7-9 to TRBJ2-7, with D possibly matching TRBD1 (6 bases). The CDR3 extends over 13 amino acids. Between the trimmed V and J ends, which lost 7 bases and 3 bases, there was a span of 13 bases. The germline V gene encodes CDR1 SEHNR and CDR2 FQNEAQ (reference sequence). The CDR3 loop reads CASTTGKDYEQYF. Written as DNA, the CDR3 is TGTGCCAGCACTACAGGGAAGGACTACGAGCAGTACTTC.

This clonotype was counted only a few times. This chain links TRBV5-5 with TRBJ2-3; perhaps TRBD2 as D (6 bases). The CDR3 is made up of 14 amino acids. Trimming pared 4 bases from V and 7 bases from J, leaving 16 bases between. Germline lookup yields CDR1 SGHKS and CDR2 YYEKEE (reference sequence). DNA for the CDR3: TGTGCCAGCAGCCGGGACTCCGTCGTTAATACGCAGTATTTT. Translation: CASSRDSVVNTQYF.

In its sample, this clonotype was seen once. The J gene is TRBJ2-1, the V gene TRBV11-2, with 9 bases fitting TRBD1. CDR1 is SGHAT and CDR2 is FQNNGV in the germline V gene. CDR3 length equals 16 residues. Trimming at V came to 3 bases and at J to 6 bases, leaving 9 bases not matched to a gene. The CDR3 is CASSLDPGQGINEQFF. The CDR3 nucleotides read TGTGCCAGCAGCTTGGACCCGGGACAGGGTATCAATGAGCAGTTCTTC.

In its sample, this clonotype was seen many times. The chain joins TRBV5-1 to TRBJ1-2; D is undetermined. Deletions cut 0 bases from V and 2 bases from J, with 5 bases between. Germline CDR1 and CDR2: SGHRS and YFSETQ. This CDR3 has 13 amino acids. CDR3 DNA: TGCGCCAGCAGCTTGGACCAGAACTATGGCTACACCTTC. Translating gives CASSLDQNYGYTF. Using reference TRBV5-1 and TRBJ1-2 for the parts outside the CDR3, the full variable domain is KAGVTQTPRYLIKTRGQQVTLSCSPISGHRSVSWYQQTPGQGLQFLFEYFSETQRNKGNFPGRFSGRQFSNSRSEMNVSTLELGDSALYLCASSLDQNYGYTFGSGTRLTVV.

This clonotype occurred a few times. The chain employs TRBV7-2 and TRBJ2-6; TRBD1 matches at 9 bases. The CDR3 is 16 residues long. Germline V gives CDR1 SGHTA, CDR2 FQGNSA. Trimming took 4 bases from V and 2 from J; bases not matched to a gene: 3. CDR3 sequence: CASSWTGVPGANVLTF. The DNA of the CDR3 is TGTGCCAGCAGCTGGACAGGGGTACCTGGGGCCAACGTCCTGACTTTC.